The TCR beta chain under discussion was sequenced for a study of T cell repertoires in cytomegalovirus infection. Study-wide context: An indication of both CMV infection and matching HLA type came from public TCR beta signatures.

About this clonotype itself: The antigen is not known.

Study conclusions and caveats: HLA-C-restricted CMV-specific TCR beta clonotypes were dominant in the ex vivo response. Summed frequency of public TCR beta families distinguished CMV carriers with the relevant HLA.

TCRdb redid the calling of the reads with MiXCR, one entry per CDR3 protein. The table includes under 200,000 distinct CDR3 sequences, 8% to 10% detected once. V lost 3 bases, J lost 7 bases, and 8 bases stayed unmatched. The CDR3 is 15 amino acids. The chain is built from TRBV12-3 or TRBV12-4 and TRBJ2-1; the match to TRBD2 covers 8 bases. This TCR was sampled from a human donor in good health (CMV status not recorded). Some clones in this sample may be carry-over from other donors' samples. Material for sequencing was PBMCs. Here the CDR3 DNA reads TGTGCCAGCAGTTTCGTACTAGCGGAAGGAAATGAGCAGTTCTTC. Translated: CASSFVLAEGNEQFF.